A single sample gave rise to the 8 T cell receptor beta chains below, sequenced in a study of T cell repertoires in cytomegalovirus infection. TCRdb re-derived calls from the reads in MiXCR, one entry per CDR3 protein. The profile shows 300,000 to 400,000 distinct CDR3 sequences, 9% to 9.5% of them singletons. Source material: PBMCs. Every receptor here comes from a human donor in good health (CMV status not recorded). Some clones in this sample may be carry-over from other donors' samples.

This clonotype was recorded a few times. CDR3 in DNA: TGTGCCAGCAGTGCACCACCGGGATACGGTGAAGCTTTCTTT. Amino acids: CASSAPPGYGEAFF. The genes are TRBV12-3 or TRBV12-4 and TRBJ1-1; D uncertain. V lost 5 bases, J lost 7 bases, and 17 bases lay in between. The CDR3 is made up of 14 amino acids.

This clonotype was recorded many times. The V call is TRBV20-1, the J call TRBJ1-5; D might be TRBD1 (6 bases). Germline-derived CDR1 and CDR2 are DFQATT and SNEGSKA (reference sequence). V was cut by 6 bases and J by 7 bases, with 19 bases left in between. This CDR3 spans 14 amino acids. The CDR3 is CSAPGGGLEQPQHF. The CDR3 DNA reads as TGCAGTGCCCCGGGCGGGGGGCTGGAACAGCCCCAGCATTTT.

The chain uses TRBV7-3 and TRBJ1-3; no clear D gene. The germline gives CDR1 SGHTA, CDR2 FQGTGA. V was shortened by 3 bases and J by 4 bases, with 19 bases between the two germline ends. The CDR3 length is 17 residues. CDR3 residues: CASSFAMPMLPGNTIYF. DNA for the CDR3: TGTGCCAGCAGCTTTGCGATGCCGATGCTTCCGGGAAACACCATATATTTT.

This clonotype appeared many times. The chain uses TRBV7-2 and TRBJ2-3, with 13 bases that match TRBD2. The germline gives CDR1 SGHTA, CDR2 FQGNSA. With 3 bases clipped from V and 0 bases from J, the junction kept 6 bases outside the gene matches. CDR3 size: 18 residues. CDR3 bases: TGTGCCAGCAGCTTTACTAGCGGGAGGGCCATAAGCACAGATACGCAGTATTTT. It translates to CASSFTSGRAISTDTQYF.

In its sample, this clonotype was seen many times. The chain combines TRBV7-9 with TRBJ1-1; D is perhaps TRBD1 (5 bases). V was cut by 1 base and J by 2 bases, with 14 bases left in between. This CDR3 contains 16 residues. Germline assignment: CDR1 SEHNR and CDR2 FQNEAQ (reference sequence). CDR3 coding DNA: TGTGCCAGCAGCTTAGAGGAGACAGCTCATAACACTGAAGCTTTCTTT. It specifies CASSLEETAHNTEAFF.

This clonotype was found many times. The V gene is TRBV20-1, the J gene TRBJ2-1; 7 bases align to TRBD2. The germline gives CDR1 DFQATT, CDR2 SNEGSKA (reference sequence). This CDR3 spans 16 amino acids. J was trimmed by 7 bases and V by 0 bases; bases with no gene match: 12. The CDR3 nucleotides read TGCAGTGCTAGAGATTGGGGGGAGGGCCCTCGGAATGAGCAGTTCTTC. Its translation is CSARDWGEGPRNEQFF.

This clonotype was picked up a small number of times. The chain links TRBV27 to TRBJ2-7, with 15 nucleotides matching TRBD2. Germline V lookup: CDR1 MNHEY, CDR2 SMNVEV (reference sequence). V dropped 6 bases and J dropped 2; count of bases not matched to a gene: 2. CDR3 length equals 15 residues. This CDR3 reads CASRRTSGRAYEQYF. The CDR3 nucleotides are TGTGCCAGCAGACGGACTAGCGGGAGGGCCTACGAGCAGTACTTC.

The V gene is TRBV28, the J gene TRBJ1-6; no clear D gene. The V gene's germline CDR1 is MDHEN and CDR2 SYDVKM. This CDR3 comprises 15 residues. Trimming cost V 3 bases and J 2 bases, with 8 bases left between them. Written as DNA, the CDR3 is TGTGCCAGCAGTTTTCGGGATGCCTATAATTCACCCCTCCACTTT. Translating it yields CASSFRDAYNSPLHF.